The 32 T cell receptor beta chains in this list originate from one sample, sequenced in a study of cytomegalovirus exposure and HLA in healthy donors. Vbeta (60) and Jbeta (13) primers were used in the PCR. TCRdb's copy holds only in-frame clones and misses some; the assay was immunoSEQ multiplex PCR. The table has over 100,000 clones, roughly 70% seen once. Input material: PBMCs. These receptors were taken from a woman in her 30s in good health and CMV-seronegative.

The rearrangement uses TRBV27 and TRBJ2-7; 7 nucleotides match TRBD1. V lost 5 bases and J lost 0; bases outside the gene matches: 7. The length of the CDR3 is 15 residues. Germline V gives CDR1 MNHEY, CDR2 SMNVEV (reference sequence). The CDR3 DNA sequence: TGTGCCAGCAGTCCCCGGACAGGAAACTCCTACGAGCAGTACTTC. This gives the protein CASSPRTGNSYEQYF.

The chain recombines TRBV10-3 with TRBJ1-3, with 8 bases matching TRBD1. CDR3 length: 14 residues. Germline V gives CDR1 ENHRY, CDR2 SYGVKD. V shed 4 bases and J 2 bases; nucleotides not matched to a gene: 1. CDR3 sequence (DNA): TGTGCCATCAGTGCGGACAGGGCTGGAAACACCATATATTTT. It yields the protein CAISADRAGNTIYF.

This clone was seen a single time. The chain combines TRBV5-8 with TRBJ1-5; D gene ambiguous. The CDR3 loop spans 18 amino acids. Germline assignment: CDR1 SGHTS and CDR2 YDEGEE. With 3 bases removed from V and 0 bases from J, the gap between germline ends came to 19 bases. The chain's CDR3 is CASSSYYLGLNSNQPQHF. In nucleotides, the CDR3 is TGTGCCAGCAGCTCCTACTACCTTGGACTGAATAGCAATCAGCCCCAGCATTTT.

In this sample, this clone turned up a few times. This sequence joins TRBV5-6 and TRBJ2-1; 7 positions match TRBD1. The CDR3 has 17 residues. Trimming cost V 4 bases and J 2 bases; bases outside gene matches: 12. The germline CDR1 and CDR2 sequences are SGHDT and YYEEEE. This CDR3 reads CASSALGRQGTYNEQFF. DNA for the CDR3: TGTGCCAGCAGCGCCCTCGGAAGACAGGGCACCTACAATGAGCAGTTCTTC.

V usage is TRBV5-1 and J usage is TRBJ2-1; TRBD1 agrees at 7 bases. CDR1 and CDR2 from the germline V gene are SGHRS and YFSETQ. J was trimmed by 8 bases and V by 0 bases; bases with no gene match: 8. The CDR3 has 15 amino acids. The CDR3 DNA follows: TGCGCCAGCAGCTTGGTACAGGGGAACGTTCATGAGCAGTTCTTC. It is translated as CASSLVQGNVHEQFF.

CDR3: CASSHPLGSNEQFF. In DNA form, the CDR3 reads TGTGCCAGCAGCCATCCCTTGGGCTCAAATGAGCAGTTCTTC. The chain links TRBV9 to TRBJ2-1; D remains unclear. V was cut by 4 bases and J by 7 bases, with 15 bases left in between. This CDR3 is 14 amino acids long. Germline lookup yields CDR1 SGDLS and CDR2 YYNGEE.

This chain uses TRBV27 with TRBJ1-2; possibly TRBD1 for D (6 bases). With 4 bases removed from V and 8 bases from J, the gap between germline ends came to 23 bases. Germline V gene lookup returns CDR1 MNHEY and CDR2 SMNVEV (reference sequence). CDR3 length: 16 residues. The DNA for the CDR3 is TGTGCCAGCAGTTCCCGGACAGTCCTCCCCTTATGGGGCTACACCTTC. It translates to CASSSRTVLPLWGYTF.

The CDR3 is CASSQDEARGRNEQFF. As DNA, the CDR3 is TGCGCCAGCAGCCAAGATGAAGCGCGGGGCAGGAATGAGCAGTTCTTC. The rearrangement joins TRBV4-1 to TRBJ2-1; D possibly corresponds to TRBD2 (6 bases). The CDR3 runs 16 residues. V lost 0 bases to trimming and J lost 7 bases, with 16 bases between them. CDR1 and CDR2 (germline): MGHRA, YSYEKL.

This clone was seen a single time. V and J are TRBV2 and TRBJ2-3; 8 bases map to TRBD2. Germline lookup yields CDR1 SNHLY and CDR2 FYNNEI. The CDR3 runs to 15 residues. J gave up 2 bases and V 7 bases, and 8 bases lay outside the gene matches. Here the CDR3 reads CASIPLAGSTDTQYF. The CDR3 DNA reads TGTGCCAGCATTCCCTTAGCGGGATCCACAGATACGCAGTATTTT.

This chain connects TRBV5-1 to TRBJ2-7; 8 bases line up with TRBD1. Unmatched junction bases numbered 6, after V lost 4 bases and J lost 0 bases. CDR1 SGHRS and CDR2 YFSETQ come from the germline V gene. The CDR3 covers 15 residues. CDR3 region: CASSRWTGSSYEQYF. The CDR3 nucleotides read TGCGCCAGCAGCCGGTGGACAGGGAGCTCCTACGAGCAGTACTTC.

The V gene is TRBV19, the J gene TRBJ1-1, with 7 bases lining up with TRBD1. V lost 0 bases, J lost 5 bases, and 18 bases stayed unmatched. This CDR3 spans 19 amino acids. Germline CDR1 and CDR2: LNHDA and SQIVND (reference sequence). The CDR3 is CASSIDPGSAGGPRTEAFF. For the CDR3, the DNA is TGTGCCAGTAGTATAGATCCGGGTTCGGCAGGGGGACCCAGGACTGAAGCTTTCTTT.

This chain links TRBV11-2 with TRBJ2-7; the D is unclear. This CDR3 comprises 14 residues. The germline CDR1 and CDR2 sequences are SGHAT and FQNNGV. Trimming pared 5 bases from V and 0 bases from J, leaving 11 bases between. The CDR3 sequence is CASSPEAISYEQYF. DNA for the CDR3: TGTGCCAGCAGCCCCGAGGCTATCTCCTACGAGCAGTACTTC.

This clone was counted once. The chain recombines TRBV6-5 with TRBJ1-1; D unclear. Germline V CDR1 and CDR2: MNHEY, SVGAGI. V dropped 5 bases and J dropped 1 base, with 11 bases sitting between them. CDR3 length equals 14 residues. CDR3 bases: TGTGCCAGCAGTAAGATCATGAGGAACACTGAAGCTTTCTTT. This gives the protein CASSKIMRNTEAFF.

The chain employs TRBV6-1 and TRBJ1-2, with a weak D call TRBD1 (6 bases). Looked up from germline, CDR1 is MNHNS and CDR2 is SASEGT. This CDR3 region has 14 residues. Trimming took off 5 bases at V and 8 bases at J, with 18 bases between the two ends. CDR3 coding DNA: TGTGCCAGCAGTCTACCCGGGACACGTGGCGGCTACACCTTC. Protein: CASSLPGTRGGYTF.

This clone was observed once. The V call is TRBV4-2, the J call TRBJ2-2, with unresolved D. From germline, CDR1 is LGHNA and CDR2 YNFKEQ. The CDR3 spans 15 residues. V lost 0 bases to trimming and J lost 4 bases, with 9 bases between them. CDR3 in amino acids: CASSQDPLITGELFF. The DNA for the CDR3 is TGTGCCAGCAGCCAAGATCCTCTAATCACCGGGGAGCTGTTTTTT.

This rearrangement joins TRBV7-2 to TRBJ1-1; D is undetermined. V gave up 3 bases and J gave up 5 bases, with 13 bases separating them. The length of the CDR3 is 14 residues. Germline V lookup: CDR1 SGHTA, CDR2 FQGNSA. The CDR3 DNA is TGTGCCAGCAGCTTTTCGCTCTCGCGAACTGAAGCTTTCTTT. Protein product: CASSFSLSRTEAFF.

The rearrangement links TRBV15 to TRBJ1-2, with TRBD1 as a possible D gene (5 bases). Germline loops: CDR1 LNHNV, CDR2 YYDKDF (reference sequence). V was clipped by 0 bases and J by 12 bases, with 14 bases between them. CDR3 length equals 13 residues. The CDR3, as DNA: TGTGCCACCAGCAGAGATTCTCAGGGTTTCCACACCTTC. This translates into CATSRDSQGFHTF. Full variable domain (outside the CDR3, taken from reference TRBV15 and TRBJ1-2): DAMVIQNPRYQVTQFGKPVTLSCSQTLNHNVMYWYQQKSSQAPKLLFHYYDKDFNNEADTPDNFQSRRPNTSFCFLDIRSPGLGDTAMYLCATSRDSQGFHTFGSGTRLTVV.

This chain connects TRBV30 to TRBJ2-5, with 13 bases that match TRBD2. The CDR3 runs to 17 residues. The germline V gene encodes CDR1 GTSNPN and CDR2 SVGIG (reference sequence). V lost 2 bases, J lost 10 bases, and 16 bases stayed unmatched. The CDR3 protein is CAWSRGLAGPQVGNQYF. For the CDR3, the DNA is TGTGCCTGGAGTAGGGGACTAGCGGGGCCCCAAGTGGGGAACCAGTACTTC.

This chain's CDR3 is CASSTAHVQKTQYF. The DNA of the CDR3 is TGTGCCAGCAGTACAGCACACGTTCAAAAGACCCAGTACTTC. This chain links TRBV6-5 with TRBJ2-5; no clear D. The CDR3 sequence is 14 residues long. In germline, CDR1 is MNHEY, CDR2 SVGAGI. Trimming removed 5 bases from V and 6 bases from J, with 16 bases in between.

This clone was observed a handful of times. V gene TRBV25-1 combines with J gene TRBJ1-4; D unclear. The CDR3 loop spans 13 amino acids. V was trimmed by 2 bases and J by 8 bases, leaving 9 bases between them. The germline CDR1 and CDR2 sequences are MGHDK and SYGVNS. CDR3 bases: TGTGCCAGCAGTGAACCTCTTCGGGAAAAACTGTTTTTT. Translating it yields CASSEPLREKLFF.

The chain recombines TRBV30 with TRBJ1-3, with D possibly TRBD1 on 5 matching bases. The CDR3 runs to 16 residues. Deletions cut 1 base from V and 0 bases from J, with 13 bases between. The germline V gene encodes CDR1 GTSNPN and CDR2 SVGIG (reference sequence). The CDR3 reads CAWSANTGFSGNTIYF. CDR3 DNA: TGTGCCTGGAGTGCTAATACAGGTTTCTCTGGAAACACCATATATTTT.

Only a few counts were recorded for this clone. The chain has TRBV18 and TRBJ2-1, with no clear D. Germline-derived CDR1 and CDR2 are KGHSH and LQKENI. The V and J ends lost 3 bases and 8 bases respectively, with 14 bases between them. CDR3 length: 14 amino acids. CDR3 sequence reads: CASSPYRFVDEQFF. CDR3 in DNA: TGTGCCAGCTCACCGTATCGTTTCGTTGATGAGCAGTTCTTC.

The V and J genes are TRBV5-1 and TRBJ2-7; D perhaps matches TRBD2 (5 bases). The CDR3 runs 12 residues. Trimming removed 5 bases from V and 6 bases from J, with 12 bases in between. Germline assignment: CDR1 SGHRS and CDR2 YFSETQ. DNA for the CDR3: TGCGCCAGCAGGGACTCTTTCTCCGAGCAGTACTTC. Translating it yields CASRDSFSEQYF.

The chain combines TRBV7-9 with TRBJ1-5, with D possibly matching TRBD1 (6 bases). CDR1 SEHNR and CDR2 FQNEAQ come from the germline V gene (reference sequence). The CDR3 runs to 16 residues. The V end was cut by 2 bases, the J end by 2 bases, with 13 bases between. The CDR3: CASSLISGVRNQPQHF. CDR3 in DNA: TGTGCCAGCAGCTTAATTTCAGGGGTACGCAATCAGCCCCAGCATTTT.

The chain recombines TRBV7-8 with TRBJ1-2, with D unclear. The V gene's germline CDR1 is SGHVS and CDR2 FQNEAQ. The CDR3 loop spans 15 amino acids. V gave up 1 base and J gave up 0 bases, with 9 bases separating them. The CDR3, as DNA: TGTGCCAGCAGCTTAGTTCGGAGAGCTAACTATGGCTACACCTTC. Amino acids: CASSLVRRANYGYTF.

The CDR3 DNA reads as TGTGCCAGCAGCCCGGCAGGCGTCCGGAACACCGGGGAGCTGTTTTTT. Translated, it gives CASSPAGVRNTGELFF. The chain combines TRBV7-2 with TRBJ2-2, with D unresolved. The V end lost 5 bases, the J end lost 1 base, and 14 bases lay between the germline ends. Per germline, CDR1 SGHTA and CDR2 FQGNSA. The CDR3 runs to 16 residues.

The chain is built from TRBV6-5 and TRBJ2-7, with 8 nucleotides matching TRBD1. After removal of 6 bases from V and 4 bases from J, the junction contained 8 bases not matched to a gene. Germline V gene lookup returns CDR1 MNHEY and CDR2 SVGAGI. The CDR3 covers 14 residues. This CDR3 is CASRGQVPIYEQYF. In DNA, the CDR3 is TGTGCCAGCAGGGGACAGGTCCCTATTTACGAGCAGTACTTC.

The chain has TRBV7-9 and TRBJ2-1, with TRBD2 matching over 9 bases. The CDR3 is made up of 18 amino acids. V lost 1 base to trimming and J lost 0 bases; unmatched junction nucleotides: 7. Germline V gene sequence: CDR1 SEHNR, CDR2 FQNEAQ (reference sequence). The CDR3 region has the DNA TGTGCCAGCAGCTTAGTGATGGGTAGCGGGGGCTCCTACAATGAGCAGTTCTTC. This gives the protein CASSLVMGSGGSYNEQFF.

The CDR3 here is CASSDRQGVHTEAFF. For the CDR3, the DNA is TGTGCCAGCAGTGACCGCCAAGGGGTGCACACTGAAGCTTTCTTT. The chain is built from TRBV25-1 and TRBJ1-1, with a possible D match to TRBD1 (5 bases). CDR1 is MGHDK and CDR2 is SYGVNS in the germline V gene. This CDR3 comprises 15 residues. V gave up 3 bases and J gave up 3 bases, with 14 bases separating them.

The chain uses TRBV5-8 and TRBJ1-2, with 7 nucleotides matching TRBD1. V shed 2 bases, J shed 5 bases, and the junction held 6 bases outside the gene matches. This CDR3 contains 14 residues. Looked up from germline, CDR1 is SGHTS and CDR2 is YDEGEE. CDR3 DNA sequence: TGTGCCAGCAGCTTACCGGGACAGAGATATGGCTACACCTTC. This sequence encodes CASSLPGQRYGYTF.

The table lists this clone with a few counts. The chain joins TRBV7-2 to TRBJ1-5; 10 positions match TRBD1. The CDR3 loop spans 15 amino acids. Per the germline V gene, CDR1 is SGHTA and CDR2 is FQGNSA. J was trimmed by 7 bases and V by 4 bases; bases with no gene match: 7. CDR3 sequence (DNA): TGTGCCAGCAGCTCCCGACAGGGGGCGAGGCAGCCCCAGCATTTT. Protein: CASSSRQGARQPQHF.

The chain joins TRBV7-9 to TRBJ1-1; 7 nucleotides match TRBD1. This CDR3 has 14 residues. The J segment lost 4 bases and the V segment lost 5 bases, leaving 7 bases of the junction unmatched. Germline V gene lookup returns CDR1 SEHNR and CDR2 FQNEAQ (reference sequence). CDR3 nucleotides: TGTGCCAGCAGCACCGAAGGACAGGCCACTGAAGCTTTCTTT. Protein product: CASSTEGQATEAFF.